The TCR beta chain described here comes from a study of blood T cell repertoires in COVID-19. Study details: COVID-19 samples collected from the United States, Italy and Spain covered acute and convalescent phases. PBMCs, B-cell-depleted T cells, or T cells were the source of the cDNA or gDNA that made up the material.

In the authors' methods: How many nucleated cells were present was estimated from reference gene primer amplification. This table comes from immunoSEQ multiplex PCR, and its TCRdb copy is limited to in-frame clones, with some not included. V and J calls plus clone size are reproduced from that table; the DNA served to infer D and trimming. The data hold over 85,000 clones, with around 88% observed a single time. Germline V gives CDR1 SGHVS, CDR2 FQNEAQ. V gave up 1 base and J gave up 5 bases; unmatched junction bases: 8. CDR3 length equals 16 residues. Specimen: peripheral blood. The J gene is TRBJ2-5, the V gene TRBV7-8; TRBD2 matches at 9 bases. The clonotype originates from a woman in her sixties or seventies with acute or convalescent COVID-19. DNA for the CDR3: TGTGCCAGCAGCTTAGGCGGGAGGGCAATCGGGGAGACCCAGTACTTC. Amino acid sequence: CASSLGGRAIGETQYF.